By proportion, the clone carrying this T cell receptor beta chain is medium-sized. TCRdb recomputed calls from the PCR reads with MiXCR, one row per CDR3 protein. This sample carries about 9,600 distinct CDR3 sequences, 25% to 30% of them seen once, and the ten largest clones take around 8.5%. Germline loops: CDR1 SGHTA, CDR2 FQGNSA. The CDR3 is made up of 15 amino acids. With 4 bases removed from V and 10 bases from J, the gap between germline ends came to 20 bases. The sample originates from a study of immune characterization of retroperitoneal liposarcoma. The V call is TRBV7-2, the J call TRBJ2-1; perhaps D is TRBD1 or TRBD2 (7 bases each). The receptor was derived from a male donor with retroperitoneal liposarcoma. Sequencing was performed on tumor tissue. CDR3 bases: TGTGCCAGCAGCTCACGCCCAGGGGGGGTGTACGAGCAGTTCTTC. This codes for CASSSRPGGVYEQFF.